This passage covers 20 T cell receptor beta chains from one sample sequenced in a study of blood T cell repertoires in COVID-19. Sequencing was performed with immunoSEQ multiplex PCR; in TCRdb, only in-frame clones are kept and a portion is missing. The profile covers more than 65,000 clones, with around 90% appearing a single time and 7% to 9.5% taken by the ten largest. Sequenced: peripheral blood. The receptors were gathered from a human donor in a cohort sampled during active COVID-19.

The V and J genes are TRBV5-1 and TRBJ2-7; D may be TRBD1 (5 bases). V lost 4 bases and J 0 bases, leaving 14 bases between the germline ends. The CDR3 spans 15 residues. CDR1 and CDR2 from the germline V gene are SGHRS and YFSETQ. The CDR3 DNA follows: TGCGCCAGCAGCATTCTTGACAGCCCCTCCTACGAGCAGTACTTC. Its translation: CASSILDSPSYEQYF. The entire variable domain, with the rest obtained from reference TRBV5-1 and TRBJ2-7, is as follows: KAGVTQTPRYLIKTRGQQVTLSCSPISGHRSVSWYQQTPGQGLQFLFEYFSETQRNKGNFPGRFSGRQFSNSRSEMNVSTLELGDSALYLCASSILDSPSYEQYFGPGTRLTVT.

The genes are TRBV7-9 and TRBJ1-5, with D possibly matching TRBD1 (6 bases). Germline assignment: CDR1 SEHNR and CDR2 FQNEAQ (reference sequence). CDR3 length equals 14 residues. With 7 bases removed from V and 4 bases from J, the gap between germline ends came to 14 bases. CDR3 in amino acids: CASTSGDKNQPQHF. CDR3 coding DNA: TGTGCCAGCACCTCTGGGGACAAAAATCAGCCCCAGCATTTT.

V is TRBV6-5 and J is TRBJ1-6, with 10 bases fitting TRBD1. The CDR3 consists of 15 residues. V shed 6 bases and J 4 bases; nucleotides not matched to a gene: 3. Germline CDR1 and CDR2: MNHEY and SVGAGI. The CDR3 DNA follows: TGTGCCAGCAGCCCGGGACAGGGGTATAATTCACCCCTCCACTTT. Protein product: CASSPGQGYNSPLHF.

This chain uses TRBV30 with TRBJ1-1, with D perhaps TRBD1 (5 bases). The CDR3 spans 13 residues. The V and J ends lost 1 base and 3 bases respectively, with 9 bases between them. Germline loops: CDR1 GTSNPN, CDR2 SVGIG (reference sequence). CDR3 sequence reads: CAWSGGGDTEAFF. CDR3 DNA: TGTGCCTGGAGTGGCGGGGGTGACACTGAAGCTTTCTTT.

The chain recombines TRBV30 with TRBJ2-7, with 8 nucleotides matching TRBD1. CDR1 is GTSNPN, CDR2 SVGIG, per germline (reference sequence). With V trimmed by 2 bases and J by 2 bases, 5 bases remained unmatched. This CDR3 has 14 residues. Here the CDR3 DNA reads TGTGCCTGGAGTCTTGGACAGGGACCCTACGAGCAGTACTTC. Translation gives CAWSLGQGPYEQYF.

The CDR3 DNA is TGTGCCAGCAGCCTAGGGGGACAAAGAGCAAGTCAGCCCCAGCATTTT. Its protein is CASSLGGQRASQPQHF. This chain uses TRBV28 with TRBJ1-5; D possibly corresponds to TRBD1 (6 bases). The CDR3 loop spans 16 amino acids. Between the trimmed V and J ends, which lost 6 bases and 6 bases, there was a span of 21 bases. Per germline, CDR1 MDHEN and CDR2 SYDVKM. Based on the CDR3 plus reference TRBV28 and TRBJ1-5, the full variable domain is DVKVTQSSRYLVKRTGEKVFLECVQDMDHENMFWYRQDPGLGLRLIYFSYDVKMKEKGDIPEGYSVSREKKERFSLILESASTNQTSMYLCASSLGGQRASQPQHFGDGTRLSIL.

Of note for this clone: This sample includes further DNA sequences coding for the same CDR3. This chain uses TRBV20-1 with TRBJ2-7, with 7 bases aligning to TRBD1. Unmatched junction bases numbered 6, after V lost 3 bases and J lost 4 bases. The CDR3 loop spans 13 amino acids. Germline V gives CDR1 DFQATT, CDR2 SNEGSKA (reference sequence). The CDR3 region has the DNA TGCAGTGCTAGTTCAGGGGGAGCATACGAGCAGTACTTC. Protein: CSASSGGAYEQYF.

The genes are TRBV5-6 and TRBJ1-2; D ambiguous. The germline V gene has CDR1 SGHDT and CDR2 YYEEEE. CDR3 size: 14 residues. The V end was cut by 0 bases, the J end by 2 bases, with 8 bases between. In nucleotides, the CDR3 is TGTGCCAGCAGCTTGGCTGGGCTAAACTATGGCTACACCTTC. Amino acids: CASSLAGLNYGYTF. Using reference TRBV5-6 and TRBJ1-2 for the parts outside the CDR3, the full variable domain is DAGVTQSPTHLIKTRGQQVTLRCSPKSGHDTVSWYQQALGQGPQFIFQYYEEEERQRGNFPDRFSGHQFPNYSSELNVNALLLGDSALYLCASSLAGLNYGYTFGSGTRLTVV.

V usage is TRBV30 and J usage is TRBJ1-3, with D hard to call. This CDR3 region has 15 residues. The V end lost 0 bases, the J end lost 0 bases, and 9 bases lay between the germline ends. CDR1 is GTSNPN, CDR2 SVGIG, per germline (reference sequence). In DNA, the CDR3 is TGTGCCTGGAGTGTAGGAGGCCCCTCTGGAAACACCATATATTTT. Amino acids: CAWSVGGPSGNTIYF.

The genes are TRBV30 and TRBJ1-6, with 9 positions matching TRBD1. J was trimmed by 1 base and V by 8 bases; bases with no gene match: 12. Germline CDR1 GTSNPN, CDR2 SVGIG (reference sequence). The CDR3 has 17 residues. CDR3 amino acids: CAVARDRVSSYNSPLHF. In nucleotides, the CDR3 is TGTGCCGTGGCCCGGGACAGGGTTTCGTCCTATAATTCACCCCTCCACTTT. Together with reference TRBV30 and TRBJ1-6, the CDR3 gives the full variable domain: SQTIHQWPATLVQPVGSPLSLECTVEGTSNPNLYWYRQAAGRGLQLLFYSVGIGQISSEVPQNLSASRPQDRQFILSSKKLLLSDSGFYLCAVARDRVSSYNSPLHFGNGTRLTVT.

V and J are TRBV14 and TRBJ1-3; D is unresolved. Germline-derived CDR1 and CDR2 are SGHDN and FVKESK. The V and J ends lost 1 base and 0 bases respectively, with 10 bases between them. This CDR3 has 16 amino acids. The CDR3 DNA sequence: TGTGCCAGCAGCCAAGTAATCCGCGGCTCTGGAAACACCATATATTTT. This encodes CASSQVIRGSGNTIYF.

V is TRBV20-1 and J is TRBJ2-5, with D possibly TRBD1 on 6 matching bases. Between the trimmed V and J ends, which lost 8 bases and 3 bases, there was a span of 10 bases. The CDR3 has 11 residues. The germline CDR1 and CDR2 sequences are DFQATT and SNEGSKA (reference sequence). Here the CDR3 DNA reads TGCAGTACTAACAGGGAAGAGACCCAGTACTTC. Its protein is CSTNREETQYF.

This clone was found a few times. The chain carries TRBV7-8 and TRBJ1-6; possibly TRBD1 for D (5 bases). Trimming stripped 8 bases from V and 14 bases from J, with 19 bases between. Germline CDR1 is SGHVS and CDR2 is FQNEAQ. CDR3 length: 13 amino acids. This chain's CDR3 is CASAKGLQPSLHF. As DNA, the CDR3 is TGTGCCAGCGCGAAGGGACTGCAGCCGTCCCTCCACTTT.

The chain joins TRBV27 to TRBJ1-6, with D possibly matching TRBD1 (5 bases). CDR1 is MNHEY, CDR2 SMNVEV, per germline (reference sequence). V was trimmed by 4 bases and J by 6 bases, leaving 7 bases between them. CDR3 length: 13 amino acids. The CDR3 nucleotides are TGTGCCAGCAGTTCAGGGATTAATTCACCCCTCCACTTT. This codes for CASSSGINSPLHF.

Concerning this clone: One junction end does not reproduce the germline sequence, and a read error may be involved. The gene calls are TRBV2 and TRBJ2-7; 14 nucleotides align to TRBD2. The CDR3 spans 16 residues. In germline, CDR1 is SNHLY, CDR2 FYNNEI. CDR3 nucleotide sequence: TGTGCCGGCAGCCAAGATGGACTAGCGGGGGGCTACGAGCAGTACTTC. Amino acid sequence: CAGSQDGLAGGYEQYF.

The rearrangement links TRBV4-3 to TRBJ2-7; D is perhaps TRBD2 (6 bases). V was clipped by 0 bases and J by 3 bases, with 15 bases between them. The CDR3 contains 16 residues. Germline CDR1 reads LGHNA; CDR2 reads YSLEER. The CDR3 loop is CASSQDRSGSYYEQYF. Written as DNA, the CDR3 is TGCGCCAGCAGCCAAGATCGAAGCGGGTCTTACTACGAGCAGTACTTC.

V usage is TRBV9 and J usage is TRBJ2-7; a possible D gene is TRBD2 (6 bases). The CDR3 runs to 14 residues. V dropped 0 bases and J dropped 2 bases, with 9 bases sitting between them. Germline CDR1 and CDR2: SGDLS and YYNGEE. The CDR3 nucleotides read TGTGCCAGCAGCGTAGGGGGGGACCCCTACGAGCAGTACTTC. This encodes CASSVGGDPYEQYF.

The CDR3 sequence: CASSLGRETIYGYTF. In DNA, the CDR3 is TGTGCCAGCAGCTTAGGGAGGGAGACTATCTATGGCTACACCTTC. The chain is built from TRBV5-4 and TRBJ1-2; unclear D gene. V lost 2 bases and J lost 4, with 15 bases in between. The length of the CDR3 is 15 residues. The germline V gene has CDR1 SGHNT and CDR2 YYREEE (reference sequence).

This clone was found once. The rearrangement uses TRBV6-5 and TRBJ1-6; 9 nucleotides align to TRBD1. Germline CDR1 is MNHEY and CDR2 is SVGAGI. The CDR3 loop spans 15 amino acids. Losses at the gene ends were 4 bases for V and 8 bases for J; bases not matched to a gene: 6. CDR3 protein: CASSSPTGGDSPLHF. The CDR3 nucleotides read TGTGCCAGCAGTTCCCCGACAGGGGGTGATTCACCCCTCCACTTT.

V is TRBV7-2 and J is TRBJ1-1; a possible D gene is TRBD1 (5 bases). V was pared by 5 bases and J by 3 bases, with 19 bases between. Germline CDR1 is SGHTA and CDR2 is FQGNSA. This CDR3 has 16 residues. CDR3 loop: CASSPSTIRADTEAFF. CDR3 in DNA: TGTGCCAGCAGCCCCTCAACGATCAGGGCGGACACTGAAGCTTTCTTT. Based on the CDR3 plus reference TRBV7-2 and TRBJ1-1, the full variable domain is GAGVSQSPSNKVTEKGKDVELRCDPISGHTALYWYRQSLGQGLEFLIYFQGNSAPDKSGLPSDRFSAERTGGSVSTLTIQRTQQEDSAVYLCASSPSTIRADTEAFFGQGTRLTVV.